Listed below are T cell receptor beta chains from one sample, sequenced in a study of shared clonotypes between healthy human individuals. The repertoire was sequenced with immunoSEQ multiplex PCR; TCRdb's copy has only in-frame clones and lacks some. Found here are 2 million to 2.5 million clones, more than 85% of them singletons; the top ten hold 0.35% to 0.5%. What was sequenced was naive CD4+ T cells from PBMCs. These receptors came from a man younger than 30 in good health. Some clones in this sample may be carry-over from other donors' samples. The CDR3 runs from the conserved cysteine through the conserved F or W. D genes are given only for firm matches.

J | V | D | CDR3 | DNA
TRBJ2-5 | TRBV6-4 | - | CASSRELGGQETQYF | TGTGCCAGCAGTAGAGAACTTGGGGGGCAAGAGACCCAGTACTTC
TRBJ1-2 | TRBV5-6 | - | CASSLDGGGSYGYTF | TGTGCCAGCAGCTTGGACGGCGGAGGGAGTTATGGCTACACCTTC
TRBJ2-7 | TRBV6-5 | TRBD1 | CASSYPSDRGPYEQYF | TGTGCCAGCAGTTACCCATCCGACAGGGGGCCCTACGAGCAGTACTTC
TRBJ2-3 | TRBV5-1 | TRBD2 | CASSRLAGGQRRTDTQYF | TGCGCCAGCAGCCGACTAGCGGGCGGGCAAAGACGCACAGATACGCAGTATTTT
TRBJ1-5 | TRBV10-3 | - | CAISDSTPGQPQHF | TGTGCCATCAGTGACAGTACCCCAGGCCAGCCCCAGCATTTT
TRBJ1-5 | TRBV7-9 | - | CASSSGGRTTRGNQPQHF | TGTGCCAGCAGCTCCGGAGGGCGAACAACTAGGGGCAATCAGCCCCAGCATTTT
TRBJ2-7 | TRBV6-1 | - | CASTNQQGSSYEQYF | TGTGCCAGCACCAACCAACAGGGTAGCTCCTACGAGCAGTACTTC
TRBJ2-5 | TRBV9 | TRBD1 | CASTLSGTGEETQYF | TGTGCCAGCACCCTGTCCGGGACAGGGGAAGAGACCCAGTACTTC
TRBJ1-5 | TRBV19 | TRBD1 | CASSTTGYNQPQHF | TGTGCCAGTAGTACGACAGGGTACAATCAGCCCCAGCATTTT
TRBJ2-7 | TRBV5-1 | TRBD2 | CASSRAGTSGSYEQYF | TGCGCCAGCAGCAGAGCCGGGACTAGCGGGAGCTACGAGCAGTACTTC